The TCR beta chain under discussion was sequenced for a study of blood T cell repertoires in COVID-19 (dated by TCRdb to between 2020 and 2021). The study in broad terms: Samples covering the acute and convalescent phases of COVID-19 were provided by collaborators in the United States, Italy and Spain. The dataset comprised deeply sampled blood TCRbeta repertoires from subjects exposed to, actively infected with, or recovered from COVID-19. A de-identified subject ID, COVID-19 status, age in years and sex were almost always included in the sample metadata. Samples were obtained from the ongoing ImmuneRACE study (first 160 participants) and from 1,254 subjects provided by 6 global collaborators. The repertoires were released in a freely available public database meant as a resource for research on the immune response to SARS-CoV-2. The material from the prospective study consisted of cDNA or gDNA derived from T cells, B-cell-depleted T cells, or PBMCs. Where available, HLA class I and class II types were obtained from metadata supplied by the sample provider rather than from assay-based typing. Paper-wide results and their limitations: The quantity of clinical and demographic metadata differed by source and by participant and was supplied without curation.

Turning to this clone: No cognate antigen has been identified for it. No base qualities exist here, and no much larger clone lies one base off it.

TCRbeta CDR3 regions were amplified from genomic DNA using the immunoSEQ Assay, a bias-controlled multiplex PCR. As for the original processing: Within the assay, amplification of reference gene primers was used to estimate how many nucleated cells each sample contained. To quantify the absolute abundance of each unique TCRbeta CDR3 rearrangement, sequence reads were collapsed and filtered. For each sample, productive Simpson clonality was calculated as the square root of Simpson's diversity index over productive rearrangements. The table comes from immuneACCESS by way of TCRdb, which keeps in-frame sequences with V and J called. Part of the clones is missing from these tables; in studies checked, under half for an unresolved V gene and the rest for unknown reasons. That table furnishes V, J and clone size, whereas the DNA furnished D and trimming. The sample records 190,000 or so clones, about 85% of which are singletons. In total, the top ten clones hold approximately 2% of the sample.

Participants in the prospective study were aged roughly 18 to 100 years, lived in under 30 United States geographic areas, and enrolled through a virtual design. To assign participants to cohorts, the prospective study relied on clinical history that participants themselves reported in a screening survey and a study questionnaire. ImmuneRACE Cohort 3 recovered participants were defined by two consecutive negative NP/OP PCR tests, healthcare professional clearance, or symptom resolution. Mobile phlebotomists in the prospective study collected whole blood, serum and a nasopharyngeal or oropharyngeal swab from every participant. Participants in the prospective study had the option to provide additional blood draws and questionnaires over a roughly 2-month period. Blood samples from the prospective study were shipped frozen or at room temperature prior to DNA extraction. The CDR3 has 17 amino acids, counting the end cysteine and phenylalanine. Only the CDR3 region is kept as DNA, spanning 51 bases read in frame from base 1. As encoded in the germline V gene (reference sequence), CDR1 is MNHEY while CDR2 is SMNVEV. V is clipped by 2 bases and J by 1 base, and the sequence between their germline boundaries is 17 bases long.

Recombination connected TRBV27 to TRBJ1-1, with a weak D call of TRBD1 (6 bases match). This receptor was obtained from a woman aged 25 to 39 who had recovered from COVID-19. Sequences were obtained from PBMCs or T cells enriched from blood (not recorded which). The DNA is TGTGCCAGCAGTTTAGTTTCTACAGGGTTGGGGAACACTGAAGCTTTCTTT. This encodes CASSLVSTGLGNTEAFF.